Listed here are 20 T cell receptor beta chains from one sample, sequenced in a study of blood T cell repertoires in COVID-19. The protocol was immunoSEQ multiplex PCR, while the TCRdb copy is restricted to in-frame clones and leaves out a portion. The sample includes approximately 210,000 clones, 86% seen only once; the top ten take roughly 2.3%. Sequenced material: peripheral blood. These receptors originate from a young man who had recovered from COVID-19.

This chain joins TRBV18 and TRBJ2-1; D is unclear. V was pared by 8 bases and J by 10 bases, with 12 bases between. CDR1 and CDR2 from the germline V gene are KGHSH and LQKENI. This CDR3 has 11 residues. The CDR3 reads CASRKMEEQFF. Written as DNA, the CDR3 is TGTGCCAGCCGTAAAATGGAGGAGCAGTTCTTC.

The V call is TRBV27, the J call TRBJ2-1; 8 positions match TRBD2. After removal of 5 bases from V and 3 bases from J, the junction contained 6 bases not matched to a gene. The CDR3 covers 15 residues. CDR1 and CDR2 from the germline V gene are MNHEY and SMNVEV (reference sequence). The CDR3: CASSRAGDLYNEQFF. In DNA, the CDR3 is TGTGCCAGCAGTCGAGCGGGGGACCTCTACAATGAGCAGTTCTTC.

This chain links TRBV19 with TRBJ2-3; 9 positions match TRBD2. The CDR3 is 16 amino acids. Germline CDR1 LNHDA, CDR2 SQIVND (reference sequence). Trimming at V came to 0 bases and at J to 4 bases, leaving 5 bases not matched to a gene. Here the CDR3 DNA reads TGTGCCAGTAGTATAGAACGGCGGGGGGGCCCAGATACGCAGTATTTT. It encodes CASSIERRGGPDTQYF.

The CDR3 reads CASSQPPSGGADTQYF. The DNA of the CDR3 is TGCGCCAGCAGCCAACCTCCTAGCGGGGGGGCAGATACGCAGTATTTT. This chain joins TRBV4-1 and TRBJ2-3; 12 bases are a match to TRBD2. Germline assignment: CDR1 MGHRA and CDR2 YSYEKL. The CDR3 totals 16 residues. V was clipped by 2 bases and J by 4 bases; unmatched bases: 4.

The rearrangement links TRBV11-3 to TRBJ2-5, with a possible D match to TRBD2 (5 bases). With 1 base removed from V and 7 bases from J, the gap between germline ends came to 13 bases. This CDR3 comprises 14 residues. Germline V gives CDR1 SGHNT, CDR2 YENEEA. The CDR3 region is CASSLGPRGGTQYF. The CDR3 nucleotides read TGTGCCAGCAGCTTAGGGCCCCGGGGTGGGACCCAGTACTTC. Supplemented by reference TRBV11-3 and TRBJ2-5, the full variable domain reads EAGVVQSPRYKIIEKKQPVAFWCNPISGHNTLYWYLQNLGQGPELLIRYENEEAVDDSQLPKDRFSAERLKGVDSTLKIQPAELGDSAVYLCASSLGPRGGTQYFGPGTRLLVL.

The gene calls are TRBV24-1 and TRBJ2-1; the D gene is possibly TRBD2 (5 bases). This CDR3 contains 14 residues. CDR1 is KGHDR, CDR2 SFDVKD, per germline. The germline V and J ends were trimmed by 3 bases and 4 bases, with 9 bases remaining between them. CDR3 region: CATSDRTGYNEQFF. DNA for the CDR3: TGTGCCACCAGTGATCGGACGGGATACAATGAGCAGTTCTTC.

The chain employs TRBV7-8 and TRBJ2-5; 10 nucleotides align to TRBD2. The CDR3 is 15 residues long. Trimming took 1 base from V and 1 from J; bases not matched to a gene: 0. Per the germline V gene, CDR1 is SGHVS and CDR2 is FQNEAQ. CDR3 in DNA: TGTGCCAGCAGCTTAGTAGCGGGGGGCCAAGAGACCCAGTACTTC. Translated: CASSLVAGGQETQYF.

In its sample, this clone was seen a few times. The genes are TRBV30 and TRBJ1-5; D call uncertain. V was cut by 1 base and J by 0 bases, with 4 bases left in between. The germline V gene has CDR1 GTSNPN and CDR2 SVGIG (reference sequence). This CDR3 has 13 residues. This chain's CDR3 is CAWSGNSNQPQHF. The CDR3 DNA reads as TGTGCCTGGAGTGGTAATAGCAATCAGCCCCAGCATTTT.

The CDR3 protein is CASSQPTGKSYEQYF. Written as DNA, the CDR3 is TGCGCCAGCAGCCAACCGACAGGGAAAAGCTACGAGCAGTACTTC. The gene calls are TRBV4-1 and TRBJ2-7, with 7 bases that match TRBD1. This CDR3 comprises 15 residues. Trimming cost V 2 bases and J 3 bases; bases outside gene matches: 7. Germline V gene sequence: CDR1 MGHRA, CDR2 YSYEKL.

This rearrangement joins TRBV10-2 to TRBJ2-7; no firm D call. V lost 0 bases and J lost 7, with 4 bases in between. CDR3 length: 11 amino acids. Looked up from germline, CDR1 is WSHSY and CDR2 is SAAADI. The CDR3 DNA reads TGCGCCAGCAGTGAGTCCAGGGAGCAGTACTTC. Translation: CASSESREQYF.

The rearrangement links TRBV10-3 to TRBJ2-2, with D maybe TRBD2 (7 bases). CDR1 is ENHRY, CDR2 SYGVKD, per germline. The V and J ends lost 8 bases and 7 bases respectively, with 20 bases between them. The CDR3 contains 15 residues. The CDR3 reads CAIGERDTRSGELFF. The DNA of the CDR3 is TGTGCCATCGGGGAGCGGGACACTAGGAGCGGGGAGCTGTTTTTT.

The V call is TRBV5-1, the J call TRBJ2-2; a possible D gene is TRBD1 (6 bases). The ends were cut back, 4 bases at V and 4 bases at J, with 14 bases in the middle. CDR3 size: 15 residues. The germline CDR1 and CDR2 sequences are SGHRS and YFSETQ. CDR3 nucleotides: TGCGCCAGCAGCGCCTCAGGGGTTTCCACCGGGGAGCTGTTTTTT. Amino acids: CASSASGVSTGELFF.

CDR3 nucleotides: TGTGCCAGCAGCTTAGTGAAAGGGGTTCGTAATGAGCAGTTCTTC. Protein: CASSLVKGVRNEQFF. V is TRBV7-9 and J is TRBJ2-1, with D perhaps matching TRBD1 (5 bases). Deletions cut 1 base from V and 7 bases from J, with 14 bases between. This CDR3 contains 15 residues. CDR1 and CDR2 (germline): SEHNR, FQNEAQ (reference sequence).

V gene TRBV19 combines with J gene TRBJ2-7, with D maybe TRBD2 (6 bases). Germline V gives CDR1 LNHDA, CDR2 SQIVND (reference sequence). V was shortened by 8 bases and J by 6 bases, with 17 bases between the two germline ends. The CDR3 runs to 13 residues. The CDR3 region is CASSSGGQGEQYF. The CDR3 nucleotides read TGTGCCAGTTCGTCAGGAGGGCAGGGCGAGCAGTACTTC.

The chain combines TRBV5-1 with TRBJ1-5, with 8 bases identical to TRBD1. This CDR3 has 15 amino acids. V lost 4 bases and J lost 7; bases outside the gene matches: 10. Germline V CDR1 and CDR2: SGHRS, YFSETQ. CDR3 coding DNA: TGCGCCAGCAGCCCAGGGACAGGCTCAGGCCAGCCCCAGCATTTT. It translates to CASSPGTGSGQPQHF.

The chain uses TRBV4-1 and TRBJ2-3; perhaps TRBD2 as D (7 bases). The CDR3 loop spans 17 amino acids. V dropped 4 bases and J dropped 4 bases, with 21 bases sitting between them. CDR1 MGHRA and CDR2 YSYEKL come from the germline V gene. DNA of the CDR3: TGCGCCAGCAGCCCCCTCCCGGGGGGCTCTCTGGCAGATACGCAGTATTTT. Protein: CASSPLPGGSLADTQYF.

The CDR3 bases are TGTGCCAGTAGTATACAGGCAGGATCGACTAACTATGGCTACACCTTC. As protein: CASSIQAGSTNYGYTF. The chain is built from TRBV19 and TRBJ1-2; D gene unclear. From germline, CDR1 is LNHDA and CDR2 SQIVND (reference sequence). The ends were cut back, 2 bases at V and 0 bases at J, with 13 bases in the middle. The CDR3 length is 16 residues.

The chain couples TRBV5-1 to TRBJ2-1; 7 bases are a match to TRBD2. J was trimmed by 12 bases and V by 1 base; bases with no gene match: 7. The CDR3 runs to 13 residues. Germline CDR1 SGHRS, CDR2 YFSETQ. The chain's CDR3 is CASSLKSGVLQFF. The CDR3 DNA is TGCGCCAGCAGCTTGAAAAGCGGGGTGTTGCAGTTCTTC.

The chain carries TRBV19 and TRBJ2-1, with 10 bases lining up with TRBD2. The germline V gene has CDR1 LNHDA and CDR2 SQIVND (reference sequence). The CDR3 extends over 16 amino acids. Trimming at V came to 6 bases and at J to 2 bases, leaving 7 bases not matched to a gene. The chain's CDR3 is CASRFSSGGAYNEQFF. CDR3 nucleotide sequence: TGTGCCAGTAGATTCTCTAGCGGGGGTGCCTACAATGAGCAGTTCTTC.

The V call is TRBV25-1, the J call TRBJ2-7, with D hard to call. V lost 4 bases and J 6 bases, leaving 7 bases between the germline ends. Germline-derived CDR1 and CDR2 are MGHDK and SYGVNS. The CDR3 sequence is 11 residues long. The CDR3 nucleotides are TGTGCCAGCAGTGGTCTAGTCGAGCAGTACTTC. Amino acids: CASSGLVEQYF.